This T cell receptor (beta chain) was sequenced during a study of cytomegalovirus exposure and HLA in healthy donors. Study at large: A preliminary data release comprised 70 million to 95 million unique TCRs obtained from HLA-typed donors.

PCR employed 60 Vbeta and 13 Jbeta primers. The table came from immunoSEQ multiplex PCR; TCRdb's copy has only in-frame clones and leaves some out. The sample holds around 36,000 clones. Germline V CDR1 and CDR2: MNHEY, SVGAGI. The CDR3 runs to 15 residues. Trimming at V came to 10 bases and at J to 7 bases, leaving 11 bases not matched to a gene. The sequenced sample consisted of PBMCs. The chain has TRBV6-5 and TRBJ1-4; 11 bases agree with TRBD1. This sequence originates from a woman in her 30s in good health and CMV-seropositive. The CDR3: CATRSGGTGGEKLFF. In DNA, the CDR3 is TGTGCCACACGATCGGGCGGGACAGGGGGTGAAAAACTGTTTTTT.